The rows below give T cell receptor beta chains drawn from one sample of a study of cytomegalovirus exposure and HLA in healthy donors. The protocol was immunoSEQ multiplex PCR, while the TCRdb copy is restricted to in-frame clones and leaves out a portion. The sample consists of under 120,000 clones, 60% to 80% of them appearing once. The sample consisted of PBMCs. The receptor source for this set is a middle-aged man in good health and CMV-seropositive. CDR3s include the opening cysteine and the closing phenylalanine or tryptophan.

V	J	CDR3
TRBV20-1	TRBJ2-1	CSAPYYNEQFF
TRBV7-6	TRBJ2-3	CASSLAGDRGRSDTQYF
TRBV5-1	TRBJ2-5	CASYRAPGETQYF
TRBV5-6	TRBJ2-1	CASSLTSGWDSEQFF
TRBV5-1	TRBJ2-3	CASSLGQGADTQYF
TRBV10-3	TRBJ1-2	CAISPLVNYGYTF
TRBV5-6	TRBJ2-5	CASSLGAQGAGETQYF
TRBV7-8	TRBJ2-1	CASSLLRLAGVNEQFF
TRBV4-2	TRBJ1-1	CASSQVLGRGRPEAFF
TRBV6-1	TRBJ1-2	CASSGDRGQIYGYTF
TRBV29-1	TRBJ1-2	CSVGEKGGYTF
TRBV19	TRBJ2-1	CASSAYSGTDHNEQFF
TRBV9	TRBJ2-7	CASSVGSGTGAYEQYF
TRBV10-1	TRBJ1-6	CASTDLYNSPLHF
TRBV19	TRBJ2-2	CASSSPATGTPNTGELFF
TRBV11-3	TRBJ1-5	CASSLVLLGTCNQPQHF
TRBV5-1	TRBJ2-7	CASSPTSDSRIYEQYF
TRBV5-4	TRBJ1-2	CASTYGQSLYGYTF
TRBV4-1	TRBJ2-7	CASSQSAGSYEQYF
TRBV5-1	TRBJ2-5	CASSSQGETQYF
TRBV6-5	TRBJ2-1	CASSRDSLPLNEQFF
TRBV4-2	TRBJ1-2	CASSQDLGTLRGYGYTF
TRBV6-1	TRBJ1-2	CASSEYRSGWSGYTF
TRBV2	-	CASWSGRSYEQYF
TRBV5-1	TRBJ1-1	CASSVGGQGTEAFF
TRBV6-6	TRBJ1-2	CASSLRGGLYGYTF
TRBV5-1	TRBJ2-7	CASSSDQGADEQYF
TRBV18	TRBJ1-4	CASSRGDSNEKLFF
TRBV9	TRBJ2-7	CASSVAGMSYEQYF
TRBV11-2	TRBJ2-7	CASSLAAGGELEQYF
TRBV28	TRBJ1-6	CASSLPRQNSPLHF
TRBV4-1	TRBJ1-6	CASSQDSRITENSPLHF
TRBV7-9	TRBJ1-3	CASSLREGLRAGNTIYF
TRBV6-1	TRBJ1-5	CASSATPSRDRDPGHF
TRBV6-5	TRBJ2-7	CASSYGGSYEQYF
TRBV7-8	TRBJ2-2	CASTRTPGTGELFF
TRBV5-4	TRBJ1-5	CASSFGGNQPQHF
TRBV6-5	TRBJ1-1	CAGTRDSTEAFF
TRBV7-9	TRBJ1-2	CSSSRTDYGYTF
TRBV5-5	TRBJ2-1	CASSIGLAALFYEQFF
TRBV5-1	TRBJ1-3	CASSLAGGTGVGNTIYF
TRBV27	TRBJ1-2	CASSPGTGNLLGYTF
TRBV2	TRBJ1-1	CASIRDSGGNTEAFF
TRBV10-1	TRBJ1-5	CASTYDPGTGDDQPQHF
TRBV21-1	TRBJ1-1	CASSKEVSNTEAFF